This TCR beta chain comes out of a study of cytomegalovirus exposure and HLA in healthy donors. Study at large: Researchers found that about 84% of just under 400 genotyped donors fell within the Caucasian-associated ancestry cluster.

As concerns this clone: What it binds is not known.

Study observations and caveats: Analyzed later, most CMV-associated TCR beta chains appeared HLA-restricted.

PCR used 60 Vbeta primers and 13 Jbeta primers. Produced via immunoSEQ multiplex PCR; TCRdb's table is partial and in-frame only. The sample lists some 150,000 clones, 81% occurring once. The material sequenced was PBMCs. This clonotype originated in a woman aged 45 to 65 in good health and CMV-seronegative.

The CDR3: CAWSAGLASSTDTQYF. The DNA of the CDR3 is TGTGCCTGGAGTGCGGGACTAGCGTCTAGCACAGATACGCAGTATTTT. V gene TRBV30 combines with J gene TRBJ2-3; 10 nucleotides align to TRBD2. Germline values: CDR1 GTSNPN, CDR2 SVGIG (reference sequence). CDR3 length: 16 residues. J lost 0 bases, V lost 1 base, and 4 bases had no gene match. Together with reference TRBV30 and TRBJ2-3, the CDR3 gives the full variable domain: SQTIHQWPATLVQPVGSPLSLECTVEGTSNPNLYWYRQAAGRGLQLLFYSVGIGQISSEVPQNLSASRPQDRQFILSSKKLLLSDSGFYLCAWSAGLASSTDTQYFGPGTRLTVL.